The sequence of this T cell receptor (beta chain) was determined in a study of blood T cells in healthy people across ages. Overall study context: Researchers report that template switching captured about one barcoded beta molecule per two T cells.

In this sample, this clonotype turned up once. Its antigen remains unknown. A much larger clonotype is one base distant, so this may be a read error. For the second PCR, which ran for about 6 to 12 cycles, a sample-barcoded 5' primer and a J-beta primer mix were used. A template-switch adaptor with 12 random nucleotides tagged each cDNA molecule. In TCRdb, the 5' RACE reads were re-called with MiXCR into one record per CDR3 protein. The sample lists 750,000 to 950,000 distinct CDR3 sequences, around half seen once, with about 42% in the top ten. The CDR3 runs 14 residues. Germline V lookup: CDR1 SGHTA, CDR2 FQGTGA. Trimming took off 5 bases at V and 0 bases at J, with 8 bases between the two ends. Study-wide findings and caveats: Greater diversity and more naive CD4+ cells were seen in long-lived donors than in aged donors.

The TCR was taken from a man at least 80 years old in good health. The sequenced sample consisted of blood. The V gene is TRBV7-3, the J gene TRBJ2-1; TRBD2 might be the D (5 bases). CDR3 bases: TGTGCCAGCAGCGGGGAGAGCTCCTACAATGAGCAGTTCTTC. Translating gives CASSGESSYNEQFF.